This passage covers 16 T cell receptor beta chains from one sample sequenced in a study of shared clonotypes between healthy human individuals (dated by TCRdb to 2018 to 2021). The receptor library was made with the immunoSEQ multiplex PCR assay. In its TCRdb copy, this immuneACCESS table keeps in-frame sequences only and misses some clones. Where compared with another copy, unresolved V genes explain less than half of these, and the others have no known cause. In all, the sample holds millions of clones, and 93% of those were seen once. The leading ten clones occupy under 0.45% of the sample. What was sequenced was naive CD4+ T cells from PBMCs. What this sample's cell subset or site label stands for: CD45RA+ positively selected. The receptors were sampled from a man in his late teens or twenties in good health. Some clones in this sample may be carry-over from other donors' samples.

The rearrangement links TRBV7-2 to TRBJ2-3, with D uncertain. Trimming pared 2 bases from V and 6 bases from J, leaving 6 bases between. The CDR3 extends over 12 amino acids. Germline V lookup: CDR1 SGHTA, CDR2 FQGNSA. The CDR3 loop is CASSLHYDTQYF. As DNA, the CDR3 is TGTGCCAGCAGCTTACATTACGATACGCAGTATTTT.

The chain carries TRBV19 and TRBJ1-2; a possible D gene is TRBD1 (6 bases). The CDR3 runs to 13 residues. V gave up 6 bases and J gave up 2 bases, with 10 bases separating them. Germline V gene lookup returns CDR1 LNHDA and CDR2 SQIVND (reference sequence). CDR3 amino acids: CASRFQGNYGYTF. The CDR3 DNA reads TGTGCCAGTAGGTTCCAGGGGAACTATGGCTACACCTTC.

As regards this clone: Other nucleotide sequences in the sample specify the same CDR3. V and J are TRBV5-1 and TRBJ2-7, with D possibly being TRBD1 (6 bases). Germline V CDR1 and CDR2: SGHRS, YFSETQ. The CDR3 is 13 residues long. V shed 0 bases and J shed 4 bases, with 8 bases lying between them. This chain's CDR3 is CASSLDRAYEQYF. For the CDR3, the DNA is TGCGCCAGCAGCTTGGACAGGGCGTACGAGCAGTACTTC.

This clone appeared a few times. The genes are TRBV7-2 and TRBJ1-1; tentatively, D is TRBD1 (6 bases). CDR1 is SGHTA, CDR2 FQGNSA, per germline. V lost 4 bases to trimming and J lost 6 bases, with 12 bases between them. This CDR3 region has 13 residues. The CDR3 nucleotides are TGTGCCAGCAGCTCTCAGGGGATCGCTGAAGCTTTCTTT. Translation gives CASSSQGIAEAFF.

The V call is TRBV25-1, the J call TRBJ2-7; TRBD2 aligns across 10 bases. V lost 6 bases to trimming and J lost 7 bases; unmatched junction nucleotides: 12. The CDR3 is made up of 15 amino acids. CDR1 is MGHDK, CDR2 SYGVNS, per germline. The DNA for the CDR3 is TGTGCCAGCAGCCCGTTGAGCGGGAGGGCCGGGGAGCAGTACTTC. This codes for CASSPLSGRAGEQYF.

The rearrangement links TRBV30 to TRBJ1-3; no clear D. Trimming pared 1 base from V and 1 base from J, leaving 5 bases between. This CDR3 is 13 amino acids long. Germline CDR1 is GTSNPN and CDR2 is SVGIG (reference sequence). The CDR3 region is CAWSARSGNTIYF. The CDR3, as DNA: TGTGCCTGGAGTGCCCGGTCTGGAAACACCATATATTTT.

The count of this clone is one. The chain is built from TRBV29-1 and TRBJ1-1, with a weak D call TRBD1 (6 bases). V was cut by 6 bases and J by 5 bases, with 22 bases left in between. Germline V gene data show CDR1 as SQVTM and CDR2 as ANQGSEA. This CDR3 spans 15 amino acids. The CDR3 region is CSVKNRDRRLTEAFF. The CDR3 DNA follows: TGCAGCGTCAAAAACCGAGACAGGAGGTTAACTGAAGCTTTCTTT.

The CDR3 loop is CASSPLLSRGYTGELFF. The DNA for the CDR3 is TGTGCCAGCAGCCCCCTCCTCTCCAGGGGCTACACCGGGGAGCTGTTTTTT. The chain uses TRBV7-2 and TRBJ2-2; D possibly corresponds to TRBD1 (6 bases). The V gene's germline CDR1 is SGHTA and CDR2 FQGNSA. CDR3 length: 17 amino acids. The V end was cut by 5 bases, the J end by 3 bases, with 19 bases between.

The CDR3 DNA reads as TGCGCCAGCAGTTTGCAACGAGGTAATGAAAAACTGTTTTTT. It translates to CASSLQRGNEKLFF. J is TRBJ1-4 and V is TRBV5-1; D is unresolved. Per germline, CDR1 SGHRS and CDR2 YFSETQ. The CDR3 covers 14 residues. V was pared by 5 bases and J by 4 bases, with 12 bases between. Complete variable domain (other parts from reference TRBV5-1 and TRBJ1-4): KAGVTQTPRYLIKTRGQQVTLSCSPISGHRSVSWYQQTPGQGLQFLFEYFSETQRNKGNFPGRFSGRQFSNSRSEMNVSTLELGDSALYLCASSLQRGNEKLFFGSGTQLSVL.

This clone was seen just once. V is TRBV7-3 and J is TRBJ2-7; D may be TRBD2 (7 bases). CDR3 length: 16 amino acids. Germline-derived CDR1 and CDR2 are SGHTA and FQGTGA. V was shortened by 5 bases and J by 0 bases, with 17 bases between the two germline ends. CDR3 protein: CASSPGGRKSSYEQYF. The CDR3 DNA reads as TGTGCCAGCAGCCCCGGGGGGCGGAAGAGCTCCTACGAGCAGTACTTC.

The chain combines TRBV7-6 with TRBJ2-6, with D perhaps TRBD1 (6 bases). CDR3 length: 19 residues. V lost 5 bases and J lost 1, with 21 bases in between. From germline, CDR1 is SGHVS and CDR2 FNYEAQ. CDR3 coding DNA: TGTGCCAGCAGCCTGAGAACGACAGGACCACGATCTGGGGCCAACGTCCTGACTTTC. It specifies CASSLRTTGPRSGANVLTF.

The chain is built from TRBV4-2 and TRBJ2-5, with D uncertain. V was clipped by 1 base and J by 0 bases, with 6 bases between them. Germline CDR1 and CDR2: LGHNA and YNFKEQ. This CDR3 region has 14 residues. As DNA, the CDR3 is TGTGCCAGCAGCCAAGTGCAGGACCAAGAGACCCAGTACTTC. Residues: CASSQVQDQETQYF.

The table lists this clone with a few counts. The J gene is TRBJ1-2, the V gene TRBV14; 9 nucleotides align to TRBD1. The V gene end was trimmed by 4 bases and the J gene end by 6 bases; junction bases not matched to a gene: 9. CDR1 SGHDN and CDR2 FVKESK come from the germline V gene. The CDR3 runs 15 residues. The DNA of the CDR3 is TGTGCCAGCAGCCGCCTGGGACAGGGAGCACATGGCTACACCTTC. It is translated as CASSRLGQGAHGYTF.

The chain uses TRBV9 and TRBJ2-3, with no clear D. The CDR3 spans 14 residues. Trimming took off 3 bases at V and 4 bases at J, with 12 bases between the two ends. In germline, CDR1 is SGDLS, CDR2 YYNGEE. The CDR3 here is CASSAQTRADTQYF. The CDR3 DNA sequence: TGTGCCAGCAGCGCCCAAACGAGAGCAGATACGCAGTATTTT.

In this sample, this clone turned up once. CDR3 residues: CASMGASRETQYF. The CDR3 coding sequence is TGTGCCAGTATGGGGGCCTCCCGGGAGACCCAGTACTTC. This chain joins TRBV19 and TRBJ2-5; perhaps TRBD1 as D (6 bases). Germline values: CDR1 LNHDA, CDR2 SQIVND (reference sequence). With 7 bases removed from V and 5 bases from J, the gap between germline ends came to 14 bases. The CDR3 totals 13 residues.

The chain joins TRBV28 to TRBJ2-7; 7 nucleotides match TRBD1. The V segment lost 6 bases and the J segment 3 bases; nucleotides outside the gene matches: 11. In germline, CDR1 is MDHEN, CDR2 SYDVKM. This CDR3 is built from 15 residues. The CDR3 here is CASSTLLGGSYEQYF. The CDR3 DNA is TGTGCCAGCAGCACCCTCTTAGGGGGCAGCTACGAGCAGTACTTC.